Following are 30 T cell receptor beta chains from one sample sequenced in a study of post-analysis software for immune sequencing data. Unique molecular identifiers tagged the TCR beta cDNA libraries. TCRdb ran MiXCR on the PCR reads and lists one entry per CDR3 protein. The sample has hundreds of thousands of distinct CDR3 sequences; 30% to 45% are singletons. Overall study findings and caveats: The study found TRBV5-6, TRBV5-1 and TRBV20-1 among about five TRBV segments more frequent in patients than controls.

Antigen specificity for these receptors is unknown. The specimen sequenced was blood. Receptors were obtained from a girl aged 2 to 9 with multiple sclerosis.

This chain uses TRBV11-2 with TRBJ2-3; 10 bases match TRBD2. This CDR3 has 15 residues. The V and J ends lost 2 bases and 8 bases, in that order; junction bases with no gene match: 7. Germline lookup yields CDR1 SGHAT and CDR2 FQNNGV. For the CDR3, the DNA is TGTGCCAGCAGCTTACTAGCGGGAGAAGGCGGTACGCAGTATTTT. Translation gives CASSLLAGEGGTQYF.

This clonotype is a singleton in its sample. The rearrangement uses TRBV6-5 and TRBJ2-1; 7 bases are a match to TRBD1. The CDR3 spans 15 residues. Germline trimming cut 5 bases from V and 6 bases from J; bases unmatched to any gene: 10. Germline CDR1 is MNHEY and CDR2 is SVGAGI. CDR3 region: CASSLDRAIGNEQFF. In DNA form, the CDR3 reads TGTGCCAGCAGTCTCGACAGGGCTATAGGCAATGAGCAGTTCTTC.

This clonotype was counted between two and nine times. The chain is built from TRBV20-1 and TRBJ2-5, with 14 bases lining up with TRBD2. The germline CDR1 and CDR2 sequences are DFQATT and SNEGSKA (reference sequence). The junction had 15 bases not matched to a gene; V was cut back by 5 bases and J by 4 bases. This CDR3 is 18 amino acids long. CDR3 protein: CSAAPLGTSGSRGETQYF. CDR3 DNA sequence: TGCAGTGCTGCCCCCCTAGGGACTAGCGGGAGTAGAGGAGAGACCCAGTACTTC.

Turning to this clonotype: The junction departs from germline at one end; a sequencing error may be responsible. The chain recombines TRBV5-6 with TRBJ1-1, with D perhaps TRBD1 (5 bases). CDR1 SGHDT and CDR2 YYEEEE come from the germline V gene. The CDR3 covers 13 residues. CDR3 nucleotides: TGTGCCAGCAGAGTCTGGGGGAACGCTGAAGCTTTCTTT. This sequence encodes CASRVWGNAEAFF.

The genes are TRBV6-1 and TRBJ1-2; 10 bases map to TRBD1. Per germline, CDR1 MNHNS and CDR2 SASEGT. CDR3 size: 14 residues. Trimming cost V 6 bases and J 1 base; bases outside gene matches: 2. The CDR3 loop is CASRTGGSNYGYTF. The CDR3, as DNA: TGTGCCAGCAGGACAGGGGGCAGTAACTATGGCTACACCTTC.

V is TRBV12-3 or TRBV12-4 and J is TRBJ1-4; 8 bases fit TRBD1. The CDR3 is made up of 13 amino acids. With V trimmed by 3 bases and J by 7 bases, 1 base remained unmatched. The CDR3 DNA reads TGTGCCAGCAGTTTCCAGGGGGCTGAAAAACTGTTTTTT. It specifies CASSFQGAEKLFF.

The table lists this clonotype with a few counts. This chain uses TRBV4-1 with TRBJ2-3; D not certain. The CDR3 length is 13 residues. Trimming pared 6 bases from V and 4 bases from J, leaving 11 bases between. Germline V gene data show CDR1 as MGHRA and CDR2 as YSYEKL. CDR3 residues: CASRLENADTQYF. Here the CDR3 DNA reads TGCGCCAGCAGACTTGAAAACGCAGATACGCAGTATTTT.

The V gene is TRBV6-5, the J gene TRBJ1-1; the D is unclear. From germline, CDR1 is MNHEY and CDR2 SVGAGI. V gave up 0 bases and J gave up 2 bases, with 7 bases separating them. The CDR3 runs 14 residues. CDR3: CASSYSYRNTEAFF. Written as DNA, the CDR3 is TGTGCCAGCAGTTACTCGTACAGAAACACTGAAGCTTTCTTT.

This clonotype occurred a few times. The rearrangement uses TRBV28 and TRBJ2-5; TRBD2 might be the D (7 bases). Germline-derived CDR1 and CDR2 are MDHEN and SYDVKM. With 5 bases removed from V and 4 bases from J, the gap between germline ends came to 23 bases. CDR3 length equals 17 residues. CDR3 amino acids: CASSLPSSGGGGETQYF. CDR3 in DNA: TGTGCCAGCAGTCTCCCTAGCTCGGGGGGCGGCGGAGAGACCCAGTACTTC.

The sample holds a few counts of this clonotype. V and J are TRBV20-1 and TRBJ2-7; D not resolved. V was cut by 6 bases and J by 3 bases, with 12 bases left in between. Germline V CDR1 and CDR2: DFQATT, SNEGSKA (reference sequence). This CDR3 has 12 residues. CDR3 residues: CSAIGPSYEQYF. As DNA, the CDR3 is TGCAGTGCGATAGGGCCTAGCTACGAGCAGTACTTC.

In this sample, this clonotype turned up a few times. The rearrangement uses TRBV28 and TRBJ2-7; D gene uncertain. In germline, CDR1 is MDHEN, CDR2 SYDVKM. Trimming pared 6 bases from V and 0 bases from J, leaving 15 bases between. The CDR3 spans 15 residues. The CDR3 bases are TGTGCCAGCAGGACCGGGTCCTCCAGCTCCTACGAGCAGTACTTC. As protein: CASRTGSSSSYEQYF. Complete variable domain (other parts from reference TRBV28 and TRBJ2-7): DVKVTQSSRYLVKRTGEKVFLECVQDMDHENMFWYRQDPGLGLRLIYFSYDVKMKEKGDIPEGYSVSREKKERFSLILESASTNQTSMYLCASRTGSSSSYEQYFGPGTRLTVT.

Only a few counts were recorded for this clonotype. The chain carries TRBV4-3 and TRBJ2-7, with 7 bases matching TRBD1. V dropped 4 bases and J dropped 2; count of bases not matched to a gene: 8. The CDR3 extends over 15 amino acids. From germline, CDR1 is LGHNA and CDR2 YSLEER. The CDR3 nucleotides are TGCGCCAGCAGCCTTCGGACAGGTCAAGCCTACGAGCAGTACTTC. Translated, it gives CASSLRTGQAYEQYF.

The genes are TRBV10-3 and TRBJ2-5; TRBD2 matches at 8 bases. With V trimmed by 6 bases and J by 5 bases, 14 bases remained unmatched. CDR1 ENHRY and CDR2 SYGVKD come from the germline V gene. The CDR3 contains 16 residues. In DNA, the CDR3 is TGTGCCATCAGCGGGACCAGCGGGACTAGGGGGGAGACCCAGTACTTC. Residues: CAISGTSGTRGETQYF.

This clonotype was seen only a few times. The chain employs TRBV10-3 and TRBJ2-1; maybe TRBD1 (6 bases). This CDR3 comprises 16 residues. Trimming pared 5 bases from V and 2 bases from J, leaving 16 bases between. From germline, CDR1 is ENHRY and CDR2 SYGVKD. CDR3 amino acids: CAISPGQRPTYNEQFF. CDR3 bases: TGTGCCATCAGTCCCGGACAGCGACCTACCTACAATGAGCAGTTCTTC.

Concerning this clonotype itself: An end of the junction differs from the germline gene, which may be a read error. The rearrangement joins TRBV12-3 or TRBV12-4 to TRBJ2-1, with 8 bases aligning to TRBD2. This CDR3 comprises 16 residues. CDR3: CASNLSGSSSYNEQFF. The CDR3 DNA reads TGTGCCAGCAATTTAAGCGGGAGCAGCTCCTACAATGAGCAGTTCTTC.

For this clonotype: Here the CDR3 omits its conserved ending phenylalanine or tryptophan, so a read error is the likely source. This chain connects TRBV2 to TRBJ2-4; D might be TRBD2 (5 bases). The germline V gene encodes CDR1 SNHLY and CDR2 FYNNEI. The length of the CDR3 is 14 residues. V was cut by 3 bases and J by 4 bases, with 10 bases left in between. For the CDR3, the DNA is TGTGCCAGCAGTGACTCGGGGTGGAAAAACATTCAGTACTTA. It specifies CASSDSGWKNIQYL.

CDR3 sequence (DNA): TGTGCCATCCTCGCGGACAGGTCCTACGAGCAGTACTTC. Protein product: CAILADRSYEQYF. This sequence joins TRBV10-3 and TRBJ2-7, with 7 bases identical to TRBD1. The CDR3 is 13 amino acids. Trimming took 8 bases from V and 1 from J; bases not matched to a gene: 5. Germline V gives CDR1 ENHRY, CDR2 SYGVKD.

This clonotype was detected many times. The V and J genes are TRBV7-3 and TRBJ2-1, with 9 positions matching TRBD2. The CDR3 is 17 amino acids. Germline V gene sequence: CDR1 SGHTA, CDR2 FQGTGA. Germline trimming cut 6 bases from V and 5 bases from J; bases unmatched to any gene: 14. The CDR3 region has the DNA TGTGCCAGCAGGGACCCCTCGCGGGGGGGCCAAAACAATGAGCAGTTCTTC. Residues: CASRDPSRGGQNNEQFF.

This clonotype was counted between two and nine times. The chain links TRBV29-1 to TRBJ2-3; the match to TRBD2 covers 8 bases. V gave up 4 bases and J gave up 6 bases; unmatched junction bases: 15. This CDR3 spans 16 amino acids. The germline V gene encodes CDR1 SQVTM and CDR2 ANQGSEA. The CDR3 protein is CSVGRDPAGAPDTQYF. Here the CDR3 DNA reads TGCAGCGTTGGTCGTGATCCAGCGGGAGCCCCGGATACGCAGTATTTT.

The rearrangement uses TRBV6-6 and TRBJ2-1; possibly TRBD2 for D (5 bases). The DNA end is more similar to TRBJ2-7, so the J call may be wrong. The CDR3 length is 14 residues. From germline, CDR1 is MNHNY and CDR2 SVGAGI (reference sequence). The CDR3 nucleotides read TGTGCCAGCAGTTATCGGGAATCCTACAATGAGCAGTACTTC. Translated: CASSYRESYNEQYF.

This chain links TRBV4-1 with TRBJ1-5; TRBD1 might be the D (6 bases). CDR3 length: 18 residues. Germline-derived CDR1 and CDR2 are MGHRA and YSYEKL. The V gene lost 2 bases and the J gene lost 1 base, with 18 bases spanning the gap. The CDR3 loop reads CASSQSRSGDGSNQPQHF. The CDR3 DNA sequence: TGCGCCAGCAGCCAAAGTAGGTCAGGGGACGGAAGCAATCAGCCCCAGCATTTT.

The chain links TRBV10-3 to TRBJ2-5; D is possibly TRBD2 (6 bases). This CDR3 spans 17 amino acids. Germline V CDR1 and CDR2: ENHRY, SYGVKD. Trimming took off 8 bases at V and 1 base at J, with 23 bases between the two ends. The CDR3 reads CAISGREQHGSQETQYF. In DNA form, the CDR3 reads TGTGCCATCTCGGGACGGGAGCAGCACGGAAGCCAAGAGACCCAGTACTTC.

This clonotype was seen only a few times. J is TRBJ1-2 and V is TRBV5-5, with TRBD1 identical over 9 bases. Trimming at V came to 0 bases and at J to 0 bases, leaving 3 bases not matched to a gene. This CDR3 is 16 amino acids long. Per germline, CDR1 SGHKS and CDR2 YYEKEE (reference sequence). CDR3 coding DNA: TGTGCCAGCAGCTTGGAAGGACAGGGGACTAACTATGGCTACACCTTC. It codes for CASSLEGQGTNYGYTF.

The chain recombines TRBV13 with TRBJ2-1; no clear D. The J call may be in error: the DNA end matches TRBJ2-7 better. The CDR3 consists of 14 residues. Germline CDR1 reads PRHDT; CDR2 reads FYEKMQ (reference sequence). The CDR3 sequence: CASSLPNGPYEQYF. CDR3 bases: TGTGCCAGCAGCCTACCAAACGGGCCCTACGAGCAGTACTTC.

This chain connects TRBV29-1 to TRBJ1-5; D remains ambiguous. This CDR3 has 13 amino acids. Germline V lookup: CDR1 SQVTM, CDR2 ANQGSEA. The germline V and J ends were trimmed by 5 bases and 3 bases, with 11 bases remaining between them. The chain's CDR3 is CSVSEQNNQPQHF. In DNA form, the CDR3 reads TGCAGCGTTTCAGAGCAGAACAATCAGCCCCAGCATTTT.

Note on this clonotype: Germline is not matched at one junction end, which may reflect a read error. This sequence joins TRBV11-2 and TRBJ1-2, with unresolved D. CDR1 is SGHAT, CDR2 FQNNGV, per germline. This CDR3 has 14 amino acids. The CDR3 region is CVSSLDQGCYGYTF. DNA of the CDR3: TGTGTCAGCAGCTTAGATCAAGGGTGTTATGGCTACACCTTC.

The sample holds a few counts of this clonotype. The CDR3: CASSQDTGEVYEQYF. In DNA, the CDR3 is TGTGCCAGCAGCCAAGATACTGGAGAGGTCTACGAGCAGTACTTC. The rearrangement links TRBV4-2 to TRBJ2-7; no clear D gene. The CDR3 runs to 15 residues. V lost 0 bases, J lost 3 bases, and 12 bases lay in between. Looked up from germline, CDR1 is LGHNA and CDR2 is YNFKEQ.

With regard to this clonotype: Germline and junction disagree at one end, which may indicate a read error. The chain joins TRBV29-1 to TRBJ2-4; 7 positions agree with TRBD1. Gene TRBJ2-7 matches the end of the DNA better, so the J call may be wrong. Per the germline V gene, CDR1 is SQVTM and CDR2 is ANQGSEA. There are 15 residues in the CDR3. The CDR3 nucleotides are TGCGGCGTTTCTGAAGCCGGGACAGAGACCTACGAGCAGTACTTC. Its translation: CGVSEAGTETYEQYF.

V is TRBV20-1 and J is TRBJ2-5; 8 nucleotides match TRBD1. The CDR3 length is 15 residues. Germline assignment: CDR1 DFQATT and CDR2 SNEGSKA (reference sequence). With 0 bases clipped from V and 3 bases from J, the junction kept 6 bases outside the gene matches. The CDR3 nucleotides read TGCAGTGCTAGAGAGCGTCGGACAGGGAAAGAGACCCAGTACTTC. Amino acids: CSARERRTGKETQYF.

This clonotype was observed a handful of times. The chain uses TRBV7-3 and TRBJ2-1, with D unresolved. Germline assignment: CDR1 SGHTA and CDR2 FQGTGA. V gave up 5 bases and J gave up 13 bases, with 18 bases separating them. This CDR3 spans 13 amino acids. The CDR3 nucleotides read TGTGCCAGCAGCGGCCCTTCTTCCGGTATTCAGTTCTTC. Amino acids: CASSGPSSGIQFF.